Detailed here is one TCR beta chain. Its antigen is unidentified. This specimen comes from a study of a mutant IDH1 vaccine in newly diagnosed glioma. The germline V gene encodes CDR1 MNHEY and CDR2 SVGAGI. Trimming left V 4 bases short and J 7 bases short, with 21 bases between. This CDR3 has 16 residues. This sample's time point: week 23, last vaccination. With topical imiquimod, each dose of the vaccine consisted of 300 ug of mutant IDH1 20-mer peptide. The assay was immunoSEQ multiplex PCR, and TCRdb's table has in-frame clones only and misses some. The sample lists approximately 50,000 clones; more than 75% were seen once.

V is TRBV6-5 and J is TRBJ2-3, with D tentatively TRBD2 (7 bases). This sequence originates from a middle-aged man with glioma. This material consisted of PBMCs, taken from a glioma patient whose treatment included an IDH1 peptide vaccine. The CDR3 region is CASSSQGGVGRYTQYF. Here the CDR3 DNA reads TGTGCCAGCAGTTCCCAAGGGGGGGTCGGGCGGTATACGCAGTATTTT.